Given below is one TCR beta chain in context. As yet, its antigen is unknown. The donors were in the roughly 120-subject validation cohort, distinct from the roughly 670-subject first cohort. The sample belongs to a study of cytomegalovirus exposure and HLA in healthy donors. Study-wide background: Both the 100 to 150 validation repertoires and the approximately 700 first-cohort repertoires used the same platform, as reported by a later analysis.

The CDR3 totals 17 residues. The J segment lost 3 bases and the V segment lost 4 bases, leaving 6 bases of the junction unmatched. CDR1 SGHDT and CDR2 YYEEEE come from the germline V gene. Study-wide findings and caveats: Despite most TCR sequences being rare, some public TCRs occurred in many donors.

Measured with immunoSEQ multiplex PCR; TCRdb has only the in-frame clones, and not every one. The table includes 150,000 to 200,000 clones, about nine tenths detected once. The TCR originated in a man between 18 and 35 years old in good health and CMV-seropositive. The chain carries TRBV5-6 and TRBJ2-6, with 11 bases lining up with TRBD1. Sequenced: PBMCs. The CDR3 DNA is TGTGCCAGCAGCGAAGGACAGGGGGCGCGTGGGGCCAACGTCCTGACTTTC. As protein: CASSEGQGARGANVLTF.